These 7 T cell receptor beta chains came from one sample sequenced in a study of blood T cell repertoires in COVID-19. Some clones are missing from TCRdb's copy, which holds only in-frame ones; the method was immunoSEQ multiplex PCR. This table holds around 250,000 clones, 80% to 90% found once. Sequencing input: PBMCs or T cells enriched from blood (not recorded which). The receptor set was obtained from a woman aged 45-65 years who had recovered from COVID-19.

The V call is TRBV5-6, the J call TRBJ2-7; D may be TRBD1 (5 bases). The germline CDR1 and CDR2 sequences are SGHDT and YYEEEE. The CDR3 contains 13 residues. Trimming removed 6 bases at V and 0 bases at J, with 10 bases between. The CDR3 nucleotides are TGTGCCAGCACCCCAGGGATCTCCTACGAGCAGTACTTC. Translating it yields CASTPGISYEQYF. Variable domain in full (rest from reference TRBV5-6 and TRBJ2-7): DAGVTQSPTHLIKTRGQQVTLRCSPKSGHDTVSWYQQALGQGPQFIFQYYEEEERQRGNFPDRFSGHQFPNYSSELNVNALLLGDSALYLCASTPGISYEQYFGPGTRLTVT.

The CDR3 sequence is CASSPTGVDQPQHF. In DNA, the CDR3 is TGTGCCAGCTCACCTACAGGGGTCGATCAGCCCCAGCATTTT. The chain combines TRBV18 with TRBJ1-5; TRBD1 matches 7 bases. Germline CDR1 and CDR2: KGHSH and LQKENI. CDR3 size: 14 residues. V trimming: 3 bases; J trimming: 5 bases; junction bases outside the gene matches: 4. The whole variable domain, remainder taken from reference TRBV18 and TRBJ1-5, is NAGVMQNPRHLVRRRGQEARLRCSPMKGHSHVYWYRQLPEEGLKFMVYLQKENIIDESGMPKERFSAEFPKEGPSILRIQQVVRGDSAAYFCASSPTGVDQPQHFGDGTRLSIL.

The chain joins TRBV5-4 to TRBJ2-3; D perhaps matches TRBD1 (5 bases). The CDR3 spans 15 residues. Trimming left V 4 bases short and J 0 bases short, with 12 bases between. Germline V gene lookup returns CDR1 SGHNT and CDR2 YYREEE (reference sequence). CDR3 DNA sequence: TGTGCCAGCAGCCCTGCGGCAGGGAGCACAGATACGCAGTATTTT. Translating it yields CASSPAAGSTDTQYF. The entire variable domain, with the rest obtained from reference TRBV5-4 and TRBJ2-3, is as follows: ETGVTQSPTHLIKTRGQQVTLRCSSQSGHNTVSWYQQALGQGPQFIFQYYREEENGRGNFPPRFSGLQFPNYSSELNVNALELDDSALYLCASSPAAGSTDTQYFGPGTRLTVL.

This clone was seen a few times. CDR3: CASSTGTKSYEQYF. CDR3 DNA: TGTGCCAGTAGTACCGGGACTAAGAGCTACGAGCAGTACTTC. V gene TRBV19 combines with J gene TRBJ2-7, with 7 positions matching TRBD2. The CDR3 spans 14 residues. The V and J ends lost 4 bases and 3 bases, in that order; junction bases with no gene match: 6. Germline assignment: CDR1 LNHDA and CDR2 SQIVND (reference sequence).

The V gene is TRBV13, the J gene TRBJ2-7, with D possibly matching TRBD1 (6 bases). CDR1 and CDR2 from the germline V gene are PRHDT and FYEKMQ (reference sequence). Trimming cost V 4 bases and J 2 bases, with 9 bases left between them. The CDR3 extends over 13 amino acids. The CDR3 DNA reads TGTGCCAGCAGCTCTCGGGACACCTACGAGCAGTACTTC. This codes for CASSSRDTYEQYF.

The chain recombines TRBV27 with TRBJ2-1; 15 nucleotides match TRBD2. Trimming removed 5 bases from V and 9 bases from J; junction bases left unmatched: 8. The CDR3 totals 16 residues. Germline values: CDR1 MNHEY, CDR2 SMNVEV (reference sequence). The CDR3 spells CASSPPGLAGGGEQFF. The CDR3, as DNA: TGTGCCAGCAGTCCTCCAGGACTAGCGGGAGGGGGTGAGCAGTTCTTC.

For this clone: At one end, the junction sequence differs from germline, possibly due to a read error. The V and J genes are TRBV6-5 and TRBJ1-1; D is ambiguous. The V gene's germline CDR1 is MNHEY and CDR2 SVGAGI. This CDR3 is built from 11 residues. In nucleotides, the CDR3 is TGTGCCAGCAGTCTTCGGGATTCACTGCTCTTT. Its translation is CASSLRDSLLF.